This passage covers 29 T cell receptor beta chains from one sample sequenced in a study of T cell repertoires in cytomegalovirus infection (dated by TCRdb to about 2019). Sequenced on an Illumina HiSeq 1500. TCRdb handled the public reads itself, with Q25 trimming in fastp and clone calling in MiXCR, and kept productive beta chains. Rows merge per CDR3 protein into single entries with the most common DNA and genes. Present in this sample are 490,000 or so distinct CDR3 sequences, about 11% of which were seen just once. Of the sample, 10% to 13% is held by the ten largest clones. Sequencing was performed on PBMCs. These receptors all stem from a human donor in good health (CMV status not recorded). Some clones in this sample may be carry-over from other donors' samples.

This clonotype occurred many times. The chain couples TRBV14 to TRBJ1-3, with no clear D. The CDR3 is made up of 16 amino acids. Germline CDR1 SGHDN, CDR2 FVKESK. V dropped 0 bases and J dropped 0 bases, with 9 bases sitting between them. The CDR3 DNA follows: TGTGCCAGCAGCCAAGATGTAAGCCTCTCTGGAAACACCATATATTTT. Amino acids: CASSQDVSLSGNTIYF.

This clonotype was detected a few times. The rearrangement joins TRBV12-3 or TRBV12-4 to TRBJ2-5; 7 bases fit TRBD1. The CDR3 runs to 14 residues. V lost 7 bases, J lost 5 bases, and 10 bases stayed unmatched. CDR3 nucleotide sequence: TGTGCCAGCAACCACAGGGGCGTACAGGAGACCCAGTACTTC. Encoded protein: CASNHRGVQETQYF.

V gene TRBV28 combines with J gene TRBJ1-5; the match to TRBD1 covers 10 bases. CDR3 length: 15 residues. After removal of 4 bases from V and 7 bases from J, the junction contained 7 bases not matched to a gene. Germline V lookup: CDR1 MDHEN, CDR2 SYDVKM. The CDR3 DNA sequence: TGTGCCAGCAGTTCCGGGACAGGGGTTTTGCAGCCCCAGCATTTT. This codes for CASSSGTGVLQPQHF.

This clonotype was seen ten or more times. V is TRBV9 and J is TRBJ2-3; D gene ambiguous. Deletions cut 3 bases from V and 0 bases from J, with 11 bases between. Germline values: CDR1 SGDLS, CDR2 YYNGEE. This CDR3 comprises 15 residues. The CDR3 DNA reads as TGTGCCAGCAGCGCCCATGCCACTAGCACAGATACGCAGTATTTT. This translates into CASSAHATSTDTQYF.

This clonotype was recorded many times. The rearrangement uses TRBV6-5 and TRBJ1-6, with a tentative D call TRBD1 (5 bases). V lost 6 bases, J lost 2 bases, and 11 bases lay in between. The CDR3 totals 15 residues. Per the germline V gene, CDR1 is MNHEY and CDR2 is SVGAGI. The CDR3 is CASRQTETYNSPLHF. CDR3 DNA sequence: TGTGCCAGCAGACAGACAGAAACCTATAATTCACCCCTCCACTTT.

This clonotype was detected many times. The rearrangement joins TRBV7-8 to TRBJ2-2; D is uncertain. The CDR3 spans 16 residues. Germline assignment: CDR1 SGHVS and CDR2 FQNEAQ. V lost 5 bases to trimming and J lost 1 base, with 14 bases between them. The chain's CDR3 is CASSPHPLMNTGELFF. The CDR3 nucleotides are TGTGCCAGCAGCCCCCACCCTTTGATGAACACCGGGGAGCTGTTTTTT. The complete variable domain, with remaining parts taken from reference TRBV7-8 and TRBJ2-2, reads GAGVSQSPRYKVAKRGQDVALRCDPISGHVSLFWYQQALGQGPEFLTYFQNEAQLDKSGLPSDRFFAERPEGSVSTLKIQRTQQEDSAVYLCASSPHPLMNTGELFFGEGSRLTVL.

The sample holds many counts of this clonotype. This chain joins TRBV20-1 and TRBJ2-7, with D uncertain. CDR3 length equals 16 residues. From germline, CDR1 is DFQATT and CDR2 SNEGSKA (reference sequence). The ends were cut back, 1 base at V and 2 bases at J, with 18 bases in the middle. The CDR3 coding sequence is TGCAGTGCTAGAGGTCCAAGAAGAGGAGAGCCCTACGAGCAGTACTTC. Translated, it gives CSARGPRRGEPYEQYF.

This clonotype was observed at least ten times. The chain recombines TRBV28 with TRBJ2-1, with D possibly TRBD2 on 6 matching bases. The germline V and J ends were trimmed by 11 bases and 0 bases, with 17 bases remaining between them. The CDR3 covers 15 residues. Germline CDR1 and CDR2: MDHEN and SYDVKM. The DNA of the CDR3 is TGTGCCTCGTGGGGGAGGAGGATCTCCTACAATGAGCAGTTCTTC. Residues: CASWGRRISYNEQFF.

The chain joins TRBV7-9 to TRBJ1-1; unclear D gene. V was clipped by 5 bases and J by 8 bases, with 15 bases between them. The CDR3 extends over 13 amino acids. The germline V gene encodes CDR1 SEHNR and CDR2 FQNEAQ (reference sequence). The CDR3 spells CASSSRDRLEAFF. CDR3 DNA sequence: TGTGCCAGCAGCAGCCGGGATCGCCTGGAAGCTTTCTTT.

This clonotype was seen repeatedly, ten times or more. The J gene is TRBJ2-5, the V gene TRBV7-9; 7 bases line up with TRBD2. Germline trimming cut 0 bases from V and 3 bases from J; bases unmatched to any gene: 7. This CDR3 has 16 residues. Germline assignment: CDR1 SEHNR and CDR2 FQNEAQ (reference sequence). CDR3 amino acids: CASSLALLASEETQYF. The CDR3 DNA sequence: TGTGCCAGCAGCTTAGCCCTACTAGCGAGCGAAGAGACCCAGTACTTC.

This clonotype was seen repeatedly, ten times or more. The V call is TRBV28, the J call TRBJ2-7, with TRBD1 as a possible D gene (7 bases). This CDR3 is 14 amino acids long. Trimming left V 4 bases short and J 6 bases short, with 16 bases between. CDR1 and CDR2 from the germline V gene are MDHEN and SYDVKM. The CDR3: CASSSPGGQSEQYF. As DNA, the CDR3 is TGTGCCAGCAGTTCCCCAGGGGGGCAGAGCGAGCAGTACTTC.

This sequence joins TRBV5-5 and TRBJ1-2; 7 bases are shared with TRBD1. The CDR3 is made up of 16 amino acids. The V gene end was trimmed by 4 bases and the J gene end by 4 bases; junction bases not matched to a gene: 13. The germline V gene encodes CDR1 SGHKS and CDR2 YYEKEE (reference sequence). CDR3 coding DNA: TGTGCCAGCAGCATTAAGACAGGGCCAAGGGCCTATGGCTACACCTTC. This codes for CASSIKTGPRAYGYTF.

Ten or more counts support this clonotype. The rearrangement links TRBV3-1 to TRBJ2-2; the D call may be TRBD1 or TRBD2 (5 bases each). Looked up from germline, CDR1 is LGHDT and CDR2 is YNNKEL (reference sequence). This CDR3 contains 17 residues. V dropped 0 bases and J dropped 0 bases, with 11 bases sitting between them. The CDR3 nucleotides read TGTGCCAGCAGCCAAGATTTTGGGACCTCGAACACCGGGGAGCTGTTTTTT. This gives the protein CASSQDFGTSNTGELFF. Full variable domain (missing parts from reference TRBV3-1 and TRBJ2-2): DTAVSQTPKYLVTQMGNDKSIKCEQNLGHDTMYWYKQDSKKFLKIMFSYNNKELIINETVPNRFSPKSPDKAHLNLHINSLELGDSAVYFCASSQDFGTSNTGELFFGEGSRLTVL.

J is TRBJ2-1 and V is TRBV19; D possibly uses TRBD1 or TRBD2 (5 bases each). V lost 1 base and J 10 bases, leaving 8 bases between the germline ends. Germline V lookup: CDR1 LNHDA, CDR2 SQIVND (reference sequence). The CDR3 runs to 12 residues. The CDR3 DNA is TGTGCCAGTAGTATAGGGGGGATGGAGCAGTTCTTC. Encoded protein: CASSIGGMEQFF. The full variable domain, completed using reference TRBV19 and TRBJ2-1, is DGGITQSPKYLFRKEGQNVTLSCEQNLNHDAMYWYRQDPGQGLRLIYYSQIVNDFQKGDIAEGYSVSREKKESFPLTVTSAQKNPTAFYLCASSIGGMEQFFGPGTRLTVL.

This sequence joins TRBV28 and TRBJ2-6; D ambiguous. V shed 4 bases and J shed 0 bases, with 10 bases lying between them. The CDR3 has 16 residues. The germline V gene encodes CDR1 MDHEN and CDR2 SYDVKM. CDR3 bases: TGTGCCAGCAGTTCTTTATGGGGCTCTGGGGCCAACGTCCTGACTTTC. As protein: CASSSLWGSGANVLTF.

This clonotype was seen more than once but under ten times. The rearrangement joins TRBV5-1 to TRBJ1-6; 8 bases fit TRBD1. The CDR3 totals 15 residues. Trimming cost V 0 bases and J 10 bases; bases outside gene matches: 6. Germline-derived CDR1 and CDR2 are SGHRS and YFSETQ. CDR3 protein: CASSLDRGANSPLHF. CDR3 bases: TGCGCCAGCAGCTTGGACAGGGGGGCGAACTCACCCCTCCACTTT.

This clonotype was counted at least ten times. The CDR3 DNA sequence: TGTGCCAGCAGCTTAGCAACACCAGTCCAAGAGACCCAGTACTTC. This gives the protein CASSLATPVQETQYF. The chain is built from TRBV7-8 and TRBJ2-5; D ambiguous. V lost 0 bases, J lost 1 base, and 9 bases lay in between. This CDR3 contains 15 residues. Looked up from germline, CDR1 is SGHVS and CDR2 is FQNEAQ.

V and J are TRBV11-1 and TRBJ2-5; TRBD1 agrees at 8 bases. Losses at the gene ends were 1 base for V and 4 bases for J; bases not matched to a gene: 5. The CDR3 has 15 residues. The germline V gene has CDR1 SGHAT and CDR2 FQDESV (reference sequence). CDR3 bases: TGTGCCAGCAGCTTAGGGAGGACAGGGCGAGAGACCCAGTACTTC. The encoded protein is CASSLGRTGRETQYF.

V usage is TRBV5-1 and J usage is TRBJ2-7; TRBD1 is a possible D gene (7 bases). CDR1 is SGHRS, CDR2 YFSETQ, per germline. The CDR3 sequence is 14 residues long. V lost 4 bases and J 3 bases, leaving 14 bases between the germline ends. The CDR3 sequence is CASSGGGSNYEQYF. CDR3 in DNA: TGCGCCAGCAGCGGAGGGGGCTCGAACTACGAGCAGTACTTC.

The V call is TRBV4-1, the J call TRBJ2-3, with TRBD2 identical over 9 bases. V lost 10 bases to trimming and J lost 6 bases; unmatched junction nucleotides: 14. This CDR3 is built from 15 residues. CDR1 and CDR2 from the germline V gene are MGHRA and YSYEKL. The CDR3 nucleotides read TGCGCCACTCGAACGAAAGCGGGAGGACAGGATACGCAGTATTTT. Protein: CATRTKAGGQDTQYF.

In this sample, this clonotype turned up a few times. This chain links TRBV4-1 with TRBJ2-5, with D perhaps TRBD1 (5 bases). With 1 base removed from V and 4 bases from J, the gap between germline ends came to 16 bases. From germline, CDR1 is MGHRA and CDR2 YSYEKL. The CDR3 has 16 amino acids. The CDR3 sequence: CASSQVAGKFGETQYF. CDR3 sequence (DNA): TGCGCCAGCAGCCAAGTTGCAGGGAAATTTGGAGAGACCCAGTACTTC.

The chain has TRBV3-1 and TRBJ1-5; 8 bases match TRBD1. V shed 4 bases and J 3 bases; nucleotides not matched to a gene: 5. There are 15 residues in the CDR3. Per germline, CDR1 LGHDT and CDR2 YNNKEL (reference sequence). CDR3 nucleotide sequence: TGTGCCAGCAGCCCGACAGGGGAAAACAATCAGCCCCAGCATTTT. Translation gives CASSPTGENNQPQHF.

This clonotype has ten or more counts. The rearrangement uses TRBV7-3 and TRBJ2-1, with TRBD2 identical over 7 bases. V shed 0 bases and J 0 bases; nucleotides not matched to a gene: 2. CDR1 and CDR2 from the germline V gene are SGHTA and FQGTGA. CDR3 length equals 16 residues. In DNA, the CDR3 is TGTGCCAGCAGCTTAACGGGGGGGAGCTCCTACAATGAGCAGTTCTTC. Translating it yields CASSLTGGSSYNEQFF.

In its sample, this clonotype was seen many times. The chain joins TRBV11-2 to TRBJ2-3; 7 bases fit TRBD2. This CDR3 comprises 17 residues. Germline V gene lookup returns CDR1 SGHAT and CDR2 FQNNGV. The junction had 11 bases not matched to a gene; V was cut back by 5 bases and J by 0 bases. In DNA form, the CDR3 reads TGTGCCAGCAGCAAAAGCGGGACCCACGGAAGCACAGATACGCAGTATTTT. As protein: CASSKSGTHGSTDTQYF.

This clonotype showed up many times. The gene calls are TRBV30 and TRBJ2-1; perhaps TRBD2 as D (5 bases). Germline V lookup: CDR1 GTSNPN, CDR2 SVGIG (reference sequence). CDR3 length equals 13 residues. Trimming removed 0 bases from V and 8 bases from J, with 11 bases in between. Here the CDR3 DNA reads TGTGCCTGGAGTGTATTAACCGGGGATGAGCAGTTCTTC. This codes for CAWSVLTGDEQFF.

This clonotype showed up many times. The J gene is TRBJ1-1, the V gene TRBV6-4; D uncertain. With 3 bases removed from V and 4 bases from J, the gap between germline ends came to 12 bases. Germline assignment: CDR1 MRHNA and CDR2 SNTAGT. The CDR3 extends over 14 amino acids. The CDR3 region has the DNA TGTGCCAGCAGTGAAACTTCGGGTTCCACTGAAGCTTTCTTT. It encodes CASSETSGSTEAFF.

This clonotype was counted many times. CDR3 DNA sequence: TGTGCCAGCAGCTACTCAGAAGCGGGGGGGCCGGTTCACCCTCAGTACTTC. Translating gives CASSYSEAGGPVHPQYF. This chain uses TRBV7-2 with TRBJ2-5; 10 bases line up with TRBD2. The CDR3 has 17 residues. Germline V CDR1 and CDR2: SGHTA, FQGNSA. The junction had 19 bases not matched to a gene; V was cut back by 4 bases and J by 11 bases.

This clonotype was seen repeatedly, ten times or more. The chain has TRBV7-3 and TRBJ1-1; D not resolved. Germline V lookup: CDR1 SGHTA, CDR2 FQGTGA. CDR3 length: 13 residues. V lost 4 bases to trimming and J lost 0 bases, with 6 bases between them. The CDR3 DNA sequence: TGTGCCAGCAGCTGGACCTTGAACACTGAAGCTTTCTTT. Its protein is CASSWTLNTEAFF.

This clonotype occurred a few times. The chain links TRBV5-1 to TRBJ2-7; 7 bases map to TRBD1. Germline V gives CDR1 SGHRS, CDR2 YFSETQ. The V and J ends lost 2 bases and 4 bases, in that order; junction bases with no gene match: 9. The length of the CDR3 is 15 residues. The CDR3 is CASSFSPGQRYEQYF. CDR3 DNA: TGCGCCAGCAGCTTCTCCCCGGGACAGCGTTACGAGCAGTACTTC.